This entry lists 20 T cell receptor beta chains sequenced from one sample in a study of blood T cell repertoires in COVID-19. Repertoires were generated with immunoSEQ multiplex PCR, while TCRdb's copy carries only in-frame clones and drops some. Of about 180,000 clones listed, roughly four fifths are singletons. The specimen sequenced was peripheral blood. The receptors derive from a woman between 65 and 79 years old with COVID-19, enrolled during active disease.

The chain recombines TRBV4-1 with TRBJ2-6, with 9 positions matching TRBD1. This CDR3 contains 17 residues. The V and J ends lost 4 bases and 2 bases, in that order; junction bases with no gene match: 6. Germline V lookup: CDR1 MGHRA, CDR2 YSYEKL. The CDR3 loop is CASSLRDREAGANVLTF. CDR3 DNA: TGCGCCAGCAGCCTCCGGGACAGGGAAGCTGGGGCCAACGTCCTGACTTTC.

This chain connects TRBV5-1 to TRBJ2-1; 7 nucleotides line up with TRBD2. Losses at the gene ends were 4 bases for V and 0 bases for J; bases not matched to a gene: 7. Germline values: CDR1 SGHRS, CDR2 YFSETQ. The CDR3 length is 16 residues. The CDR3 spells CASSPRLADSYNEQFF. The CDR3 DNA follows: TGCGCCAGCAGCCCGCGCCTAGCGGACTCCTACAATGAGCAGTTCTTC.

The rearrangement uses TRBV6-5 and TRBJ2-1, with D unresolved. The CDR3 contains 12 residues. Per germline, CDR1 MNHEY and CDR2 SVGAGI. Between the trimmed V and J ends, which lost 2 bases and 7 bases, there was a span of 6 bases. The CDR3 sequence: CASSYSTNEQFF. For the CDR3, the DNA is TGTGCCAGCAGTTACAGCACTAATGAGCAGTTCTTC.

The chain has TRBV7-2 and TRBJ1-3; 8 nucleotides agree with TRBD1. The CDR3 is 16 residues long. V was pared by 6 bases and J by 0 bases, with 7 bases of the junction left unmatched. Germline CDR1 is SGHTA and CDR2 is FQGNSA. The chain's CDR3 is CASSYTGGYSGNTIYF. The CDR3 DNA is TGTGCCAGCAGTTACACAGGGGGATACTCTGGAAACACCATATATTTT.

This clone was seen once. The chain employs TRBV19 and TRBJ2-3, with 11 bases fitting TRBD2. CDR3 length equals 15 residues. Germline V gene sequence: CDR1 LNHDA, CDR2 SQIVND (reference sequence). The V segment lost 5 bases and the J segment 4 bases; nucleotides outside the gene matches: 5. CDR3 nucleotide sequence: TGTGCCAGTAGTCCCTTAGCGGGAGGGGCAGATACGCAGTATTTT. It encodes CASSPLAGGADTQYF.

The chain is built from TRBV15 and TRBJ2-7; the D gene is possibly TRBD1 (5 bases). In germline, CDR1 is LNHNV, CDR2 YYDKDF (reference sequence). The CDR3 runs 13 residues. V lost 5 bases to trimming and J lost 0 bases, with 8 bases between them. This CDR3 is CATSGRDSYEQYF. The CDR3 DNA sequence: TGTGCCACCAGCGGCAGGGACTCCTACGAGCAGTACTTC. Variable domain in full (rest from reference TRBV15 and TRBJ2-7): DAMVIQNPRYQVTQFGKPVTLSCSQTLNHNVMYWYQQKSSQAPKLLFHYYDKDFNNEADTPDNFQSRRPNTSFCFLDIRSPGLGDTAMYLCATSGRDSYEQYFGPGTRLTVT.

The chain couples TRBV5-4 to TRBJ2-7; 10 nucleotides agree with TRBD2. Germline loops: CDR1 SGHNT, CDR2 YYREEE (reference sequence). The CDR3 loop spans 16 amino acids. The ends lost 4 bases at V and 0 bases at J; junction bases unmatched: 7. The CDR3 reads CASSTGRTSGSYEQYF. DNA for the CDR3: TGTGCCAGCAGCACCGGTAGGACTAGCGGCTCCTACGAGCAGTACTTC. Looking up the rest from reference TRBV5-4 and TRBJ2-7 gives the full variable domain: ETGVTQSPTHLIKTRGQQVTLRCSSQSGHNTVSWYQQALGQGPQFIFQYYREEENGRGNFPPRFSGLQFPNYSSELNVNALELDDSALYLCASSTGRTSGSYEQYFGPGTRLTVT.

V gene TRBV5-4 combines with J gene TRBJ1-4; the D gene is possibly TRBD1 (5 bases). Germline V CDR1 and CDR2: SGHNT, YYREEE (reference sequence). This CDR3 has 15 residues. V was shortened by 4 bases and J by 1 base, with 11 bases between the two germline ends. CDR3: CASSGGTRTNEKLFF. CDR3 DNA sequence: TGTGCCAGCAGCGGGGGGACTCGAACTAATGAAAAACTGTTTTTT.

The CDR3 DNA follows: TGTGCCAGCAGGGGGGTTTTACTAGCGGGGCAAGAGACCCAGTACTTC. Translating it yields CASRGVLLAGQETQYF. The V gene is TRBV2, the J gene TRBJ2-5; 10 bases map to TRBD2. Germline trimming cut 6 bases from V and 2 bases from J; bases unmatched to any gene: 9. From germline, CDR1 is SNHLY and CDR2 FYNNEI. The CDR3 consists of 16 residues.

This sequence joins TRBV5-1 and TRBJ2-4; 9 bases agree with TRBD2. The J segment lost 7 bases and the V segment lost 3 bases, leaving 8 bases of the junction unmatched. Per germline, CDR1 SGHRS and CDR2 YFSETQ. The CDR3 contains 15 residues. CDR3 sequence: CASSSGLAKRNIQYF. In DNA, the CDR3 is TGCGCCAGCAGCTCGGGACTAGCAAAAAGGAACATTCAGTACTTC.

This rearrangement joins TRBV27 to TRBJ2-7, with a tentative D call TRBD1 (7 bases). V shed 5 bases and J shed 3 bases, with 11 bases lying between them. The CDR3 loop spans 13 amino acids. Germline assignment: CDR1 MNHEY and CDR2 SMNVEV (reference sequence). The CDR3 sequence: CASSAGQLYEQYF. CDR3 DNA sequence: TGTGCCAGCAGTGCGGGACAGCTCTACGAGCAGTACTTC.

The chain is built from TRBV5-6 and TRBJ1-2; unclear D gene. Germline CDR1 is SGHDT and CDR2 is YYEEEE. Trimming stripped 4 bases from V and 8 bases from J, with 9 bases between. This CDR3 is 11 amino acids long. The CDR3 sequence is CASSLAGGYTF. CDR3 DNA sequence: TGTGCCAGCAGCCTGGCGGGGGGCTACACCTTC. The whole variable domain, remainder taken from reference TRBV5-6 and TRBJ1-2, is DAGVTQSPTHLIKTRGQQVTLRCSPKSGHDTVSWYQQALGQGPQFIFQYYEEEERQRGNFPDRFSGHQFPNYSSELNVNALLLGDSALYLCASSLAGGYTFGSGTRLTVV.

The sample holds a few counts of this clone. V is TRBV7-9 and J is TRBJ2-1, with TRBD2 matching 8 bases. The J segment lost 4 bases and the V segment lost 1 base, leaving 3 bases of the junction unmatched. The CDR3 length is 15 residues. Germline V gives CDR1 SEHNR, CDR2 FQNEAQ (reference sequence). Here the CDR3 DNA reads TGTGCCAGCAGCTTAGGCACTAGCGGATACAATGAGCAGTTCTTC. Protein: CASSLGTSGYNEQFF.

This clone came up a few times. V usage is TRBV30 and J usage is TRBJ2-2, with D unclear. CDR3 length: 11 residues. The V and J ends lost 3 bases and 10 bases respectively, with 9 bases between them. From germline, CDR1 is GTSNPN and CDR2 SVGIG (reference sequence). CDR3 coding DNA: TGTGCCTGGAGCCCAGATACGGAGCTGTTTTTT. Its protein product is CAWSPDTELFF.

This chain joins TRBV5-1 and TRBJ1-2; TRBD1 matches at 7 bases. The CDR3 is 16 residues long. Trimming cost V 2 bases and J 4 bases; bases outside gene matches: 11. CDR1 and CDR2 from the germline V gene are SGHRS and YFSETQ. The CDR3 coding sequence is TGCGCCAGCAGCTTAGTGGACCCGCGACAGGGCTATGGCTACACCTTC. Its translation is CASSLVDPRQGYGYTF.

This chain joins TRBV6-2 or TRBV6-3 and TRBJ1-1, with a tentative D call TRBD1 (5 bases). This CDR3 is built from 13 residues. Germline CDR1 reads MNHEY; CDR2 reads SVGEGT. The V end was cut by 6 bases, the J end by 6 bases, with 14 bases between. The CDR3 spells CASSMTVIAEAFF. In DNA form, the CDR3 reads TGTGCCAGCAGCATGACAGTTATCGCTGAAGCTTTCTTT.

V usage is TRBV19 and J usage is TRBJ1-4; D not certain. Germline CDR1 and CDR2: LNHDA and SQIVND (reference sequence). This CDR3 region has 14 residues. Trimming stripped 6 bases from V and 0 bases from J, with 8 bases between. CDR3 protein: CASRVVATNEKLFF. The CDR3 DNA is TGTGCCAGTAGGGTCGTAGCAACTAATGAAAAACTGTTTTTT.

This clone appeared once. The rearrangement links TRBV7-2 to TRBJ2-3; a weak D match, TRBD2 (5 bases). Germline-derived CDR1 and CDR2 are SGHTA and FQGNSA. The CDR3 is 13 residues long. V was shortened by 6 bases and J by 8 bases, with 15 bases between the two germline ends. CDR3 protein: CASSKVKEGTQYF. The CDR3 DNA reads TGTGCCAGCAGTAAAGTCAAAGAGGGTACGCAGTATTTT.

J is TRBJ2-5 and V is TRBV3-1 (or the pseudogene TRBV3-2), with TRBD1 identical over 8 bases. The CDR3 covers 16 residues. CDR1 LGHDT and CDR2 YNNKEL come from the germline V gene (reference sequence). V shed 2 bases, J shed 2 bases, and the junction held 7 bases outside the gene matches. CDR3 sequence reads: CASSQWLDRAQETQYF. In DNA form, the CDR3 reads TGTGCCAGCAGCCAATGGCTGGACAGGGCGCAAGAGACCCAGTACTTC.

V usage is TRBV7-6 and J usage is TRBJ2-3; 7 positions match TRBD2. Germline-derived CDR1 and CDR2 are SGHVS and FNYEAQ. The V gene end was trimmed by 5 bases and the J gene end by 0 bases; junction bases not matched to a gene: 2. This CDR3 has 14 amino acids. CDR3 bases: TGTGCCAGCAGCCCCGGGGGGAGCACAGATACGCAGTATTTT. Residues: CASSPGGSTDTQYF.